The clone carrying this TCR beta chain has only a few counts. The CDR3 sequence is 14 residues long. V trimming: 4 bases; J trimming: 3 bases; junction bases outside the gene matches: 6. CDR1 is DFQATT and CDR2 is SNEGSKA in the germline V gene (reference sequence). These data belong to a study of regulatory T cells in long-lasting Graves disease. Time point defined: persistent/refractory GD, antithyroid drugs over 5 years with positive TRAb. Extracted RNA from PBMCs served as the source of the TCR library. CDR3-region Arm-PCR and iRepertoire HTBI primers produced the TCR beta libraries. From the multiplex PCR reads, TCRdb called clonotypes with MiXCR, one entry per CDR3 protein. There are over 250,000 distinct CDR3 sequences in the sample; 20% to 25% occur only once, and roughly three fifths lies in the top ten.

The specimen was peripheral blood mononuclear cells (PBMCs), collected when the disease was refractory, from a patient treated with antithyroid drugs. The clonotype was recovered from a female donor with Graves disease. V and J are TRBV20-1 and TRBJ2-7, with 10 bases fitting TRBD2. As DNA, the CDR3 is TGCAGTGCTACTTATAGCGGGAGGTTCTACGAGCAGTACTTC. It codes for CSATYSGRFYEQYF.